These 20 T cell receptor beta chains came from one sample sequenced in a study of radiation and T cells in renal cell carcinoma. The repertoire was sequenced with immunoSEQ multiplex PCR; TCRdb's copy has only in-frame clones and lacks some. The table records over 85,000 clones, 70% to 85% of them present only once. Time point in this sample: baseline pretreatment blood. The sample's treatment: 15 Gy SBRT to primary tumor, nephrectomy 4 weeks later. The source material was blood, sampled from a patient whose treatment included radiotherapy and nephrectomy. Receptor source: a man in his 60s with renal cell carcinoma.

This rearrangement joins TRBV6-1 to TRBJ2-5; a possible D gene is TRBD2 (6 bases). Germline assignment: CDR1 MNHNS and CDR2 SASEGT. The CDR3 sequence is 14 residues long. V lost 7 bases and J lost 3, with 15 bases in between. The CDR3 DNA follows: TGTGCCAGCACAGTTCGGGGGACCGAAGAGACCCAGTACTTC. Its protein is CASTVRGTEETQYF.

V usage is TRBV7-2 and J usage is TRBJ2-7, with a possible D match to TRBD1 (5 bases). The V gene's germline CDR1 is SGHTA and CDR2 FQGNSA. The CDR3 has 14 residues. Trimming left V 0 bases short and J 4 bases short, with 10 bases between. The CDR3 loop reads CASSLAGQSYEQYF. CDR3 DNA: TGTGCCAGCAGCTTAGCGGGGCAGAGTTACGAGCAGTACTTC.

This chain connects TRBV5-6 to TRBJ2-7; 7 bases are a match to TRBD1. The V gene end was trimmed by 2 bases and the J gene end by 3 bases; junction bases not matched to a gene: 8. The CDR3 extends over 15 amino acids. Germline V gene lookup returns CDR1 SGHDT and CDR2 YYEEEE. The CDR3 DNA sequence: TGTGCCAGCAGCTTAATATCAGGGGGAAACTACGAGCAGTACTTC. Its protein is CASSLISGGNYEQYF.

In regard to this clone: The same CDR3 also results from other DNA sequences found in this sample. The chain uses TRBV9 and TRBJ2-2, with TRBD2 identical over 7 bases. The V and J ends lost 0 bases and 4 bases, in that order; junction bases with no gene match: 0. Looked up from germline, CDR1 is SGDLS and CDR2 is YYNGEE. This CDR3 is 14 amino acids long. The CDR3: CASSVAGGTGELFF. DNA for the CDR3: TGTGCCAGCAGCGTAGCGGGAGGCACCGGGGAGCTGTTTTTT.

The chain employs TRBV29-1 and TRBJ2-5; D may be TRBD2 (5 bases). The CDR3 has 12 amino acids. From germline, CDR1 is SQVTM and CDR2 ANQGSEA. Trimming cost V 8 bases and J 0 bases, with 10 bases left between them. CDR3 in amino acids: CSIRENQETQYF. The CDR3 DNA is TGCAGCATCCGGGAAAACCAAGAGACCCAGTACTTC. Complete variable domain (other parts from reference TRBV29-1 and TRBJ2-5): SAVISQKPSRDICQRGTSLTIQCQVDSQVTMMFWYRQQPGQSLTLIATANQGSEATYESGFVIDKFPISRPNLTFSTLTVSNMSPEDSSIYLCSIRENQETQYFGPGTRLLVL.

The chain employs TRBV7-3 and TRBJ2-3; a possible D gene is TRBD2 (6 bases). Germline V gene lookup returns CDR1 SGHTA and CDR2 FQGTGA. Trimming took 2 bases from V and 6 from J, leaving 18 bases between them. The CDR3 has 16 amino acids. CDR3 amino acids: CASSLAGLSFGDTQYF. The CDR3 DNA reads as TGTGCCAGCAGCTTAGCGGGACTGAGTTTTGGGGATACGCAGTATTTT.

V usage is TRBV5-6 and J usage is TRBJ2-4; D ambiguous. With 0 bases removed from V and 3 bases from J, the gap between germline ends came to 13 bases. Germline V CDR1 and CDR2: SGHDT, YYEEEE. The CDR3 is 16 amino acids. CDR3 in DNA: TGTGCCAGCAGCTTGGAGTCGGGTTGGGGCAAAAACATTCAGTACTTC. Translating gives CASSLESGWGKNIQYF.

This chain joins TRBV30 and TRBJ2-6; a possible D gene is TRBD1 (6 bases). The V gene's germline CDR1 is GTSNPN and CDR2 SVGIG (reference sequence). V was cut by 2 bases and J by 4 bases, with 12 bases left in between. The CDR3 contains 15 residues. For the CDR3, the DNA is TGTGCCTGGAGTAACAGGGCGGCAGGGGCCAACGTCCTGACTTTC. It specifies CAWSNRAAGANVLTF.

The CDR3, as DNA: TGTGCCAGCAGTCGAGCTTCCGGGACAGGGGGCTACGAGCAGTACTTC. It translates to CASSRASGTGGYEQYF. This chain uses TRBV2 with TRBJ2-7, with 11 bases lining up with TRBD1. Germline CDR1 SNHLY, CDR2 FYNNEI. The CDR3 has 16 residues. Trimming cost V 5 bases and J 3 bases; bases outside gene matches: 9. Looking up the rest from reference TRBV2 and TRBJ2-7 gives the full variable domain: EPEVTQTPSHQVTQMGQEVILRCVPISNHLYFYWYRQILGQKVEFLVSFYNNEISEKSEIFDDQFSVERPDGSNFTLKIRSTKLEDSAMYFCASSRASGTGGYEQYFGPGTRLTVT.

The chain carries TRBV4-3 and TRBJ2-1; 12 positions agree with TRBD1. CDR1 is LGHNA, CDR2 YSLEER, per germline. The J segment lost 8 bases and the V segment lost 4 bases, leaving 6 bases of the junction unmatched. This CDR3 contains 15 residues. CDR3 DNA: TGCGCCAGCAGCCCCCGGGACAGGGGGCTCTATGAGCAGTTCTTC. This encodes CASSPRDRGLYEQFF.

This rearrangement joins TRBV10-3 to TRBJ2-7; the D gene is possibly TRBD1 (6 bases). The germline V gene has CDR1 ENHRY and CDR2 SYGVKD. Trimming took off 4 bases at V and 6 bases at J, with 22 bases between the two ends. This CDR3 region has 16 residues. The CDR3 region is CAISGHAQGTTGEQYF. CDR3 bases: TGTGCCATCAGTGGACACGCACAGGGTACGACGGGCGAGCAGTACTTC.

This clone was picked up a small number of times. CDR3 nucleotide sequence: TGTGCCAGCAGTTACGGGGTAGCGGGCTCGAGGGATACGCAGTATTTT. As protein: CASSYGVAGSRDTQYF. The chain employs TRBV6-6 and TRBJ2-3; TRBD2 matches 7 bases. CDR3 length: 16 amino acids. The germline CDR1 and CDR2 sequences are MNHNY and SVGAGI (reference sequence). Trimming removed 2 bases from V and 6 bases from J; junction bases left unmatched: 11.

V is TRBV6-5 and J is TRBJ2-1; D not resolved. Germline assignment: CDR1 MNHEY and CDR2 SVGAGI. V lost 7 bases and J lost 1, with 8 bases in between. This CDR3 contains 13 residues. The CDR3 bases are TGTGCCAGCAAGGAAACATCCTACAATGAGCAGTTCTTC. Translation: CASKETSYNEQFF.

The J gene is TRBJ2-3, the V gene TRBV2, with a weak D call TRBD1 (5 bases). Trimming stripped 2 bases from V and 5 bases from J, with 5 bases between. CDR3 length equals 12 residues. CDR1 and CDR2 (germline): SNHLY, FYNNEI. For the CDR3, the DNA is TGTGCCAGCAGTGAACAGGGAGATACGCAGTATTTT. As protein: CASSEQGDTQYF.

The chain has TRBV28 and TRBJ2-6; 11 nucleotides align to TRBD1. Germline CDR1 is MDHEN and CDR2 is SYDVKM. The CDR3 runs 17 residues. J lost 3 bases, V lost 6 bases, and 7 bases had no gene match. The CDR3 DNA sequence: TGTGCCAGCAGCAGTGGGACAGGGGGTAATGGGGCCAACGTCCTGACTTTC. The encoded protein is CASSSGTGGNGANVLTF.

This clone came up once. V usage is TRBV6-5 and J usage is TRBJ2-7; 7 bases are a match to TRBD1. Trimming at V came to 5 bases and at J to 4 bases, leaving 5 bases not matched to a gene. Germline CDR1 MNHEY, CDR2 SVGAGI. The CDR3 has 13 amino acids. CDR3 nucleotide sequence: TGTGCCAGCAGTGAAGACAGGGCATACGAGCAGTACTTC. Its protein product is CASSEDRAYEQYF.

This sequence joins TRBV27 and TRBJ1-2; 8 bases align to TRBD1. Per the germline V gene, CDR1 is MNHEY and CDR2 is SMNVEV (reference sequence). V was pared by 5 bases and J by 4 bases, with 9 bases of the junction left unmatched. The CDR3 runs 15 residues. CDR3 nucleotides: TGTGCCAGCAGTCTGGACAGGGACGGATTCTATGGCTACACCTTC. Translation gives CASSLDRDGFYGYTF.

This chain connects TRBV14 to TRBJ2-3; D may be TRBD2 (5 bases). The CDR3 extends over 13 amino acids. Germline V gene lookup returns CDR1 SGHDN and CDR2 FVKESK. V was trimmed by 4 bases and J by 2 bases, leaving 7 bases between them. In DNA form, the CDR3 reads TGTGCCAGCAGCCTAGGACTCACAGATACGCAGTATTTT. Its translation is CASSLGLTDTQYF.

This clone has just a few counts. CDR3 sequence reads: CASINGNTGELFF. CDR3 nucleotides: TGTGCCAGTATCAACGGTAACACCGGGGAGCTGTTTTTT. The genes are TRBV19 and TRBJ2-2; D gene ambiguous. The V gene's germline CDR1 is LNHDA and CDR2 SQIVND (reference sequence). Deletions cut 7 bases from V and 2 bases from J, with 8 bases between. There are 13 residues in the CDR3.

V gene TRBV6-5 combines with J gene TRBJ1-2; a weak D match, TRBD1 (6 bases). Trimming cost V 6 bases and J 2 bases, with 13 bases left between them. The CDR3 runs to 14 residues. The germline gives CDR1 MNHEY, CDR2 SVGAGI. CDR3 amino acids: CASRTTGSNYGYTF. CDR3 nucleotide sequence: TGTGCCAGCAGAACGACAGGCTCCAACTATGGCTACACCTTC.